The 8 T cell receptor beta chains below all came from one sample that was sequenced in a study of identical twins. MiXCR, run by TCRdb on the 5' RACE reads, gives a single entry per CDR3 protein. The repertoire holds approximately 890,000 distinct CDR3 sequences, with about 12% as singletons. These data also formed part of another study, on yellow fever vaccine responses in identical twins.

The specimen sequenced was PBMCs. These receptors all stem from a woman in her late teens or twenties in good health.

This clonotype has just a few counts. The chain links TRBV5-5 to TRBJ2-1; 10 nucleotides align to TRBD2. The CDR3 contains 17 residues. V shed 4 bases and J 6 bases; nucleotides not matched to a gene: 13. From germline, CDR1 is SGHKS and CDR2 YYEKEE (reference sequence). CDR3 region: CASSLESSGRSTNEQFF. For the CDR3, the DNA is TGTGCCAGCAGCCTGGAGTCTAGCGGGAGAAGTACCAATGAGCAGTTCTTC.

This clonotype was counted many times. V and J are TRBV15 and TRBJ1-4, with TRBD1 matching 7 bases. V gave up 2 bases and J gave up 5 bases; unmatched junction bases: 8. The CDR3 length is 16 residues. The germline V gene has CDR1 LNHNV and CDR2 YYDKDF (reference sequence). Here the CDR3 reads CATSRSRQGENEKLFF. CDR3 bases: TGTGCCACCAGCAGATCCAGACAGGGCGAGAATGAAAAACTGTTTTTT.

This clonotype was recorded at least ten times. This chain connects TRBV13 to TRBJ2-1; the match to TRBD1 covers 7 bases. Trimming at V came to 5 bases and at J to 5 bases, leaving 9 bases not matched to a gene. CDR1 is PRHDT, CDR2 FYEKMQ, per germline (reference sequence). CDR3 length: 15 amino acids. The CDR3 DNA reads TGTGCCAGCAGCCTCCGGACAGGTGGGGACAATGAGCAGTTCTTC. Translating gives CASSLRTGGDNEQFF. Full variable domain (rest looked up from reference TRBV13 and TRBJ2-1): AAGVIQSPRHLIKEKRETATLKCYPIPRHDTVYWYQQGPGQDPQFLISFYEKMQSDKGSIPDRFSAQQFSDYHSELNMSSLELGDSALYFCASSLRTGGDNEQFFGPGTRLTVL.

This clonotype was seen at least ten times. V and J are TRBV3-1 and TRBJ1-1; no reliable D call. The CDR3 is 13 amino acids. Germline V lookup: CDR1 LGHDT, CDR2 YNNKEL (reference sequence). V was shortened by 4 bases and J by 1 base, with 7 bases between the two germline ends. CDR3 protein: CASSRIGNTEAFF. CDR3 bases: TGTGCCAGCAGCCGGATAGGGAACACTGAAGCTTTCTTT. The variable domain in full, completed from reference TRBV3-1 and TRBJ1-1, reads DTAVSQTPKYLVTQMGNDKSIKCEQNLGHDTMYWYKQDSKKFLKIMFSYNNKELIINETVPNRFSPKSPDKAHLNLHINSLELGDSAVYFCASSRIGNTEAFFGQGTRLTVV.

The V call is TRBV20-1, the J call TRBJ2-2, with a weak D call TRBD2 (5 bases). The V and J ends lost 0 bases and 0 bases respectively, with 11 bases between them. CDR3 length: 16 amino acids. The germline CDR1 and CDR2 sequences are DFQATT and SNEGSKA (reference sequence). CDR3: CSARDLREPNTGELFF. The CDR3 coding sequence is TGCAGTGCTAGAGATTTACGGGAACCGAACACCGGGGAGCTGTTTTTT.

The chain joins TRBV5-1 to TRBJ2-1, with D perhaps TRBD2 (5 bases). Germline V gene lookup returns CDR1 SGHRS and CDR2 YFSETQ. This CDR3 has 16 amino acids. Trimming removed 0 bases at V and 0 bases at J, with 10 bases between. The CDR3 is CASSLVGLASYNEQFF. DNA of the CDR3: TGCGCCAGCAGCTTGGTAGGCCTAGCCTCCTACAATGAGCAGTTCTTC.

In this sample, this clonotype turned up a few times. This rearrangement joins TRBV24-1 to TRBJ2-2; 10 nucleotides match TRBD1. V shed 9 bases, J shed 6 bases, and the junction held 3 bases outside the gene matches. Germline V CDR1 and CDR2: KGHDR, SFDVKD. The CDR3 is 13 residues long. The CDR3: CATGTGDPGELFF. CDR3 bases: TGTGCCACCGGGACAGGGGATCCCGGGGAGCTGTTTTTT.

J is TRBJ2-5 and V is TRBV12-3 or TRBV12-4; 9 bases agree with TRBD1. Unmatched junction bases numbered 10, after V lost 6 bases and J lost 5 bases. The CDR3 has 15 residues. The CDR3 DNA follows: TGTGCCAGCAGAACCGGGACAGGGTATGGGGAGACCCAGTACTTC. The encoded protein is CASRTGTGYGETQYF.